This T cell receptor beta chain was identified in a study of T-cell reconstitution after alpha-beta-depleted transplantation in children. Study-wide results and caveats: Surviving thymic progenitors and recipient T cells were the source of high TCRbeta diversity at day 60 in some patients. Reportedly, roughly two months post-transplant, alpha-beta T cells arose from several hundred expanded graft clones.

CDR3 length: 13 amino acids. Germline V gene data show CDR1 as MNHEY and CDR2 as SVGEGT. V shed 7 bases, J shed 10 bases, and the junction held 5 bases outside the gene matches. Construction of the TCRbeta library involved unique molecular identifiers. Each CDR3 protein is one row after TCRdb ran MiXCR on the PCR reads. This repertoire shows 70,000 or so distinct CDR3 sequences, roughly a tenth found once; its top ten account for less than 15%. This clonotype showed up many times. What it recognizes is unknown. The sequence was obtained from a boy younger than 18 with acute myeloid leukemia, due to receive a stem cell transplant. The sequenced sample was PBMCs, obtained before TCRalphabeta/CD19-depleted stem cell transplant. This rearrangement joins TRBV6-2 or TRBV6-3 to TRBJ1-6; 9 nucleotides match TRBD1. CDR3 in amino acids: CASKGQGNSPLHF. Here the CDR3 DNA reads TGTGCCAGCAAGGGACAGGGCAACTCACCCCTCCACTTT.